The rows below give T cell receptor beta chains drawn from one sample of a study of early T cells in non-severe SARS-CoV-2 infection. TCRdb ran MiXCR on the 5' RACE reads and lists one entry per CDR3 protein. The sample has just under 65,000 distinct CDR3 sequences; over 9% are singletons. The sequenced sample was whole blood, obtained at baseline. All receptors derive from an adult who was a healthcare worker with PCR-confirmed SARS-CoV-2 infection or an uninfected control (not recorded which). The CDR3 runs from the conserved cysteine through the conserved F or W. D genes are given only for firm matches. Only part of the rows carry a size: once, few, many, or a class if the clone is expanded.

abundance	d_gene	len	v_gene	j_gene	CDR3aa	CDR3nt
many	NA	17	TRBV11-2	TRBJ2-1	CASSLGRGFSRNNEQFF	TGTGCCAGCAGCTTAGGGCGGGGATTTTCCCGAAACAATGAGCAGTTCTTC
few	NA	12	TRBV6-2/TRBV6-3	TRBJ2-7	CASTGFSYEQYF	TGTGCCAGCACTGGCTTTTCATACGAGCAGTACTTC
many	NA	14	TRBV7-9	TRBJ2-5	CASSLVADQETQYF	TGTGCCAGCAGCTTAGTAGCGGACCAAGAGACCCAGTACTTC
NA	NA	16	TRBV9	TRBJ2-1	CASSAASASSYNEQFF	TGTGCCAGCAGCGCCGCTAGCGCTAGCTCCTACAATGAGCAGTTCTTC
few	NA	12	TRBV11-2	TRBJ2-5	CASTATQETQYF	TGTGCCAGCACGGCTACCCAAGAGACCCAGTACTTC
NA	NA	16	TRBV7-2	TRBJ1-6	CASSLPGSSYNSPLHF	TGTGCCAGCAGCTTACCGGGTTCTTCCTATAATTCACCCCTCCACTTT
NA	NA	13	TRBV4-1	TRBJ2-7	CASSQESRYEQYF	TGCGCCAGCAGCCAAGAATCCAGATACGAGCAGTACTTC
many	TRBD2	15	TRBV2	TRBJ2-1	CASTGLVGPYNEQFF	TGTGCCAGCACCGGACTAGTCGGTCCATACAATGAGCAGTTCTTC
many	NA	13	TRBV20-1	TRBJ2-1	CSATKGAYNEQFF	TGCAGTGCCACAAAAGGCGCCTACAATGAGCAGTTCTTC
NA	NA	14	TRBV11-2	TRBJ2-7	CASSLGRASYEQYF	TGTGCCAGCAGCTTAGGCAGGGCCTCCTACGAGCAGTACTTC